The rows below give T cell receptor beta chains drawn from one sample of a study of chemoradiotherapy in HPV16-positive cancers. Sequenced by immunoSEQ multiplex PCR; TCRdb stores in-frame clones only, minus some. Of tens of thousands of clones in the sample, 70% to 90% were seen once. The sequencing used blood, collected from a patient who underwent chemoradiotherapy. All receptors come from a human donor with HPV-associated anogenital cancer. CDR3s leave out the opening cysteine and the closing phenylalanine or tryptophan.

v_gene	j_gene	CDR3aa
TRBV5-1	TRBJ2-7	ASSGGLNYEQY
TRBV29-1	TRBJ2-7	SAGRGAYEQY
TRBV7-3	TRBJ1-1	ASSVGTAGNTEAF
TRBV5-1	TRBJ2-3	ASSFSGPQTTDTQY
TRBV10-1	TRBJ2-5	ASSSGRGVYGTQY
TRBV4-3	TRBJ1-2	ASSQPGDRGGYT
TRBV5-1	TRBJ2-7	ASRFSDETYEQY
TRBV27	TRBJ1-1	ASSLTGMNTEAF
TRBV13	TRBJ1-1	ASSETDAPEAF
TRBV5-4	TRBJ2-5	ASSLEGRRGRETQY
TRBV9	TRBJ1-6	ASSVDPGGDSPLH
TRBV4-3	TRBJ1-5	ASSQDSGGLGNQPQH
TRBV27	TRBJ2-3	ASGGQLADTQY
TRBV10-3	TRBJ2-2	AISVNIPGELF
TRBV5-8	TRBJ1-3	ASSLYGNTIY
TRBV19	TRBJ2-7	ASSPTQRTYEQY
TRBV6-5	TRBJ2-7	ASSSGTGTYEQY
TRBV6-5	TRBJ2-2	ASSHRTSTGELF
TRBV10-3	TRBJ1-6	AISEWGYDSPLH
TRBV10-3	TRBJ2-6	AIKSSGANVLT
TRBV19	TRBJ2-5	ASSRTFEVTQETQY
TRBV28	TRBJ2-2	ASSFGLAGGPRELF
TRBV10-3	TRBJ1-4	AISESRAGGEEKLF
TRBV4-1	TRBJ2-7	ASSQGFETYEQY
TRBV6-5	TRBJ2-7	ASSYSIWGTYEQY
TRBV5-1	TRBJ2-3	ASSLQLAANTDTQY